This TCR beta chain was identified in a study of prognosis after radiotherapy for stage I lung cancer. About the research overall: A handful of patients had distant metastases at a median of about seven months after radiotherapy, and some 15 showed no significant progression.

Only one count was recorded for this clonotype. Its specificity is unknown. This CDR3 is 15 amino acids long. Trimming pared 4 bases from V and 2 bases from J, leaving 13 bases between. CDR1 is SGHRS, CDR2 YFSETQ, per germline. Study findings and constraints: Tumor-specific reactivity of the expanded TCR clones remained undetermined.

Starting from genomic DNA, TCR beta CDR3 was amplified through two-round multiplex PCR. The authors ran first-round PCR with primers specific to each TRBV and TRBJ gene. Each CDR3 protein is one row after TCRdb ran MiXCR on the multiplex PCR reads. This table holds roughly 13,000 distinct CDR3 sequences, approximately 31% found once. V is TRBV5-1 and J is TRBJ2-1; D is unclear. The receptor's source is a donor over 45 with non-small cell lung cancer. The sequencing here drew on PBMCs, taken before or after stereotactic body radiation therapy (not recorded which). The CDR3 nucleotides are TGCGCCAGCAGCCCGGTTGTGGGCCCCTACAATGAGCAGTTCTTC. It encodes CASSPVVGPYNEQFF.